This entry describes one T cell receptor (beta chain). The CDR3 extends over 15 amino acids. Trimming cost V 3 bases and J 5 bases, with 16 bases left between them. In germline, CDR1 is LNHDA, CDR2 SQIVND (reference sequence). The data were produced by immunoSEQ multiplex PCR, yet TCRdb's version contains in-frame clones alone and is incomplete. The data show about 350,000 clones, with 88% seen just once and about 7.3% held by the top ten. Seattle participants joined during active infection and were tracked over time. This sample stems from a study of blood T cell repertoires in COVID-19. Study overall: Acute-phase and convalescent COVID-19 samples originated in the United States, Italy and Spain.

This chain joins TRBV19 and TRBJ1-2; weak D call: TRBD1 (6 bases). The sample was peripheral blood. The TCR sequence derives from a woman aged 65 to 85 with COVID-19, enrolled during active disease. In nucleotides, the CDR3 is TGTGCCAGTAGTATTCAGGGGAGCGGAGTATATGGCTACACCTTC. As protein: CASSIQGSGVYGYTF. The whole variable domain, remainder taken from reference TRBV19 and TRBJ1-2, is DGGITQSPKYLFRKEGQNVTLSCEQNLNHDAMYWYRQDPGQGLRLIYYSQIVNDFQKGDIAEGYSVSREKKESFPLTVTSAQKNPTAFYLCASSIQGSGVYGYTFGSGTRLTVV.